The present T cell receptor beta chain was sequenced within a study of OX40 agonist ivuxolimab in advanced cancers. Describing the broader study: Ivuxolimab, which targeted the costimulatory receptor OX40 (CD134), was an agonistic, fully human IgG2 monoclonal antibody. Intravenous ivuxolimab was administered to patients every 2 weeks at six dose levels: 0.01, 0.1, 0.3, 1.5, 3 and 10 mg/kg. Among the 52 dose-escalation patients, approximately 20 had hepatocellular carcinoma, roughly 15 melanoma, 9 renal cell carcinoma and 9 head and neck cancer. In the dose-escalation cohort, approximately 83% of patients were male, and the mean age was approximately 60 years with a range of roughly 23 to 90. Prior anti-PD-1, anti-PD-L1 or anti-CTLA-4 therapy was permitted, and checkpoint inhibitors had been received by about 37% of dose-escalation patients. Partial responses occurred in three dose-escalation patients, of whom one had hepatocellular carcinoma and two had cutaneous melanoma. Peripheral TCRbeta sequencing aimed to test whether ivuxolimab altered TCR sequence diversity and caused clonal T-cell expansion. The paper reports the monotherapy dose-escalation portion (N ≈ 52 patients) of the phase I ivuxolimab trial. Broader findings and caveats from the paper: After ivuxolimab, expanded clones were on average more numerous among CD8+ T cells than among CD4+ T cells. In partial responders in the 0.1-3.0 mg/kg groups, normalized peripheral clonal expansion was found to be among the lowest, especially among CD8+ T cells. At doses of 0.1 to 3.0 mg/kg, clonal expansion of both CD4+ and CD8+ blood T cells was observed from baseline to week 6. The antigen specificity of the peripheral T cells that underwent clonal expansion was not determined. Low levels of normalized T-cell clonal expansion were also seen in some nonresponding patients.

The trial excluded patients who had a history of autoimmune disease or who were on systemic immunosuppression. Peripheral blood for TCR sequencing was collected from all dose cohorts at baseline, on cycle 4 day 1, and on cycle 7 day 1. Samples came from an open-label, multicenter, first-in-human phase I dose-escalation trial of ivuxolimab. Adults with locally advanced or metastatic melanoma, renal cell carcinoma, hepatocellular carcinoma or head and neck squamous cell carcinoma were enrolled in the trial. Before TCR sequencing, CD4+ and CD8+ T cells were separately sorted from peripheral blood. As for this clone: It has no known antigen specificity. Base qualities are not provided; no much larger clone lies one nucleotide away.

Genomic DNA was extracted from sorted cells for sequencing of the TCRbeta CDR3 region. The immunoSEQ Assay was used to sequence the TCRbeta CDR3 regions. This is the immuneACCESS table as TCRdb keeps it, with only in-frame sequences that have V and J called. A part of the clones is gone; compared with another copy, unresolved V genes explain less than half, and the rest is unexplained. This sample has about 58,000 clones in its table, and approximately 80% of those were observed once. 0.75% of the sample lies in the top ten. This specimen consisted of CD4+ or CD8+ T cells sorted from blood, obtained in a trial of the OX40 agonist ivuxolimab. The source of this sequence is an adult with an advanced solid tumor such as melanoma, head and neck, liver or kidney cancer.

For the CDR3, the sequence is CAGGQERLQETQYF. The DNA sequence follows: TGTGCCGGCGGACAGGAGAGGCTTCAAGAGACCCAGTACTTC. The chain is made from TRBV5-6 and TRBJ2-5, with 7 middle bases fitting TRBD1. The germline V gene gives CDR1 as SGHDT and CDR2 as YYEEEE. Reading from cysteine to phenylalanine, the CDR3 counts 14 amino acids. CDR3 DNA only is kept here, 42 bases in frame from base 1. V ends up 10 bases short and J 2 bases short, with an unmatched junction base count of 11.